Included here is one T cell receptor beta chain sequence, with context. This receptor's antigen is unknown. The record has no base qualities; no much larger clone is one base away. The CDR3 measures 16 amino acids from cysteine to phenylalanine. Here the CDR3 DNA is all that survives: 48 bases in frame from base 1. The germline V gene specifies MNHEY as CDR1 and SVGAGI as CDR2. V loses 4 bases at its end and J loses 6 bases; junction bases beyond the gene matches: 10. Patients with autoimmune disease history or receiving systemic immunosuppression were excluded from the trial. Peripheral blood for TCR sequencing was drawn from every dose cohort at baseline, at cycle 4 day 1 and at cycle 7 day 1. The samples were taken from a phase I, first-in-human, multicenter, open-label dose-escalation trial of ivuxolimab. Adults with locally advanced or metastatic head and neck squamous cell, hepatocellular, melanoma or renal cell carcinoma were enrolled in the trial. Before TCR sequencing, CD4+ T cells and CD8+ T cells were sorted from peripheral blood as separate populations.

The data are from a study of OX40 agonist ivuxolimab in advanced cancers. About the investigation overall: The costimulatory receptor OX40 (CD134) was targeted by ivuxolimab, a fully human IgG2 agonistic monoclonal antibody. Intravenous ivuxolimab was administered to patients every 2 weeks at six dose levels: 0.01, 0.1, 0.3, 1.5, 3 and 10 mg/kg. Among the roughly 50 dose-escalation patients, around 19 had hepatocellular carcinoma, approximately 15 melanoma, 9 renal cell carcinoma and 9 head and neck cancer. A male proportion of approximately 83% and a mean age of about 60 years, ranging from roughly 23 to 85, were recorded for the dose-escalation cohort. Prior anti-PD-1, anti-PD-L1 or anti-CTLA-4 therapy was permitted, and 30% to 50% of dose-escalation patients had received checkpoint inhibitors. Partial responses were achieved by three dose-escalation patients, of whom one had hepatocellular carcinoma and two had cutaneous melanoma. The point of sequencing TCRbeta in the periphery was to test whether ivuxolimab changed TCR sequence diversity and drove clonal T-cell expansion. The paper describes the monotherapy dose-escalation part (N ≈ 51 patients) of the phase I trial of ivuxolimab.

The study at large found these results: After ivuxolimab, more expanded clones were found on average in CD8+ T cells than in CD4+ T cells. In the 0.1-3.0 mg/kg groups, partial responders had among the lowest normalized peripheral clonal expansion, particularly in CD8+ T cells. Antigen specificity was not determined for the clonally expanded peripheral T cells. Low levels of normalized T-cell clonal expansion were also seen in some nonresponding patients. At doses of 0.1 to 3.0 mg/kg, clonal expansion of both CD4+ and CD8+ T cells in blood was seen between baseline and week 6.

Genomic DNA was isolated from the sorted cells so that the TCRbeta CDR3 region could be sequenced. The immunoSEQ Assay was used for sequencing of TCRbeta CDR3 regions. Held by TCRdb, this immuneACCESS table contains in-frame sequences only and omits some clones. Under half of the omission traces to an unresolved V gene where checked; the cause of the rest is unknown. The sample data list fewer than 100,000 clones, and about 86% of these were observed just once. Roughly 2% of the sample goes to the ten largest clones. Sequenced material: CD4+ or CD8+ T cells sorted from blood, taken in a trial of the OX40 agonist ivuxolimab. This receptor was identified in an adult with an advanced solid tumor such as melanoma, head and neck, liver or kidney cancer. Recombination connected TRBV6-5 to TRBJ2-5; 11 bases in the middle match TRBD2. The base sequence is TGTGCCAGCAGTTCCTACGGGACTAGCGGTTTGCAGACCCAGTACTTC. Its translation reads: CASSSYGTSGLQTQYF.